What follows is one T cell receptor beta chain and its context. What it binds is not known. These data belong to a study of cytomegalovirus exposure and HLA in healthy donors. This CDR3 contains 14 residues. The germline V gene has CDR1 LNHNV and CDR2 YYDKDF (reference sequence). V was clipped by 5 bases and J by 3 bases, with 12 bases between them. Whole-study results and caveats: Subsequent analysis of the roughly 120 validation repertoires found a tendency for first-cohort TCR clusters to co-occur. In vitro testing confirmed a few CMV-associated chains as specific for CMV antigens. The investigators catalogued 150 to 200 TCR beta chains as cytomegalovirus-associated. Many donors carried some public TCRs, although rarity characterized most TCR sequences.

TCRdb's copy holds only in-frame clones and misses some; the assay was immunoSEQ multiplex PCR. The sample consists of fewer than 400,000 clones, nearly 90% of them appearing once. Sequencing was carried out using PBMCs. J is TRBJ2-3 and V is TRBV15; D is perhaps TRBD2 (6 bases). The receptor was isolated from a man aged 30 to 39 in good health and CMV-seronegative. CDR3 in DNA: TGTGCCACCAGCCGTACCGGGGGAACAGATACGCAGTATTTT. Translation gives CATSRTGGTDTQYF.